These 5 T cell receptor beta chains originate from one sample sequenced in a study of blood T cell repertoires in COVID-19. TCRdb's table, derived via immunoSEQ multiplex PCR, lists solely in-frame clones and lacks some. Of over 150,000 clones in the sample, about 74% were seen once. What was sequenced was peripheral blood. The receptors were sampled from a man between 60 and 75 years old with acute or convalescent COVID-19.

Only one count was recorded for this clone. A read error may produce the germline difference seen at one junction end. V is TRBV7-2 and J is TRBJ2-5; D perhaps matches TRBD2 (7 bases). The CDR3 runs to 16 residues. Germline CDR1 SGHTA, CDR2 FQGNSA. CDR3 nucleotides: TGTGCCAGCACCTTAGGTGGGGGGGGCCCGGAAGAGACCCAGTACTTC. Its translation: CASTLGGGGPEETQYF.

The J gene is TRBJ2-7, the V gene TRBV25-1; D unclear. The CDR3 covers 10 residues. Germline CDR1 is MGHDK and CDR2 is SYGVNS. Trimming pared 5 bases from V and 5 bases from J, leaving 4 bases between. CDR3 DNA: TGTGCCAGCAGTTTAAACGAGCAGTACTTC. Amino acid sequence: CASSLNEQYF.

The chain employs TRBV3-1 (or the pseudogene TRBV3-2) and TRBJ2-5; D ambiguous. The V gene lost 4 bases and the J gene lost 3 bases, with 9 bases spanning the gap. The CDR3 spans 13 residues. Germline V gene data show CDR1 as LGHDT and CDR2 as YNNKEL (reference sequence). This CDR3 reads CASSLTPEETQYF. The DNA for the CDR3 is TGTGCCAGCAGCCTTACACCCGAAGAGACCCAGTACTTC.

The chain recombines TRBV4-1 with TRBJ2-1; the D gene is possibly TRBD2 (6 bases). Germline lookup yields CDR1 MGHRA and CDR2 YSYEKL. CDR3 size: 13 residues. V lost 11 bases to trimming and J lost 12 bases, with 23 bases between them. The CDR3 loop is CASSTSGGKVQFF. CDR3 DNA: TGCGCCTCTTCGACGAGCGGCGGGAAGGTGCAGTTCTTC.

This sequence joins TRBV3-1 (or the pseudogene TRBV3-2) and TRBJ2-1; D is perhaps TRBD1 (6 bases). V shed 0 bases and J shed 10 bases, with 7 bases lying between them. CDR1 is LGHDT and CDR2 is YNNKEL in the germline V gene (reference sequence). The CDR3 has 12 residues. DNA of the CDR3: TGTGCCAGCAGCCAAGACAGGGGCGAGCAGTTCTTC. Residues: CASSQDRGEQFF.